The 31 T cell receptor beta chains presented below share a single source sample, sequenced in a study of CD8 T cells in ankylosing spondylitis. Each CDR3 protein is one row after TCRdb ran MiXCR on the 5' RACE reads. The sample includes 30,000 to 45,000 distinct CDR3 sequences, about 10% of them seen just once. Sample: synovial fluid, either unsorted or a sorted T cell fraction (not recorded which). Receptors originate from a male donor with ankylosing spondylitis.

This clonotype was found a few times. The chain employs TRBV20-1 and TRBJ2-1; TRBD1 might be the D (5 bases). Germline lookup yields CDR1 DFQATT and CDR2 SNEGSKA (reference sequence). This CDR3 has 15 residues. The germline V and J ends were trimmed by 5 bases and 0 bases, with 14 bases remaining between them. CDR3 sequence (DNA): TGCAGTGCTCTAGACAGCTTCTTCTCCTACAATGAGCAGTTCTTC. This translates into CSALDSFFSYNEQFF.

This clonotype was seen at least ten times. The V call is TRBV18, the J call TRBJ2-1; TRBD2 agrees at 14 bases. CDR1 is KGHSH, CDR2 LQKENI, per germline. This CDR3 spans 17 amino acids. V dropped 3 bases and J dropped 5; count of bases not matched to a gene: 6. The CDR3 loop reads CASSPATSGRANNEQFF. The CDR3 DNA follows: TGTGCCAGCTCACCGGCGACTAGCGGGAGGGCAAACAATGAGCAGTTCTTC.

Ten or more counts support this clonotype. The rearrangement joins TRBV4-2 to TRBJ1-1; no reliable D call. Germline V gene sequence: CDR1 LGHNA, CDR2 YNFKEQ. This CDR3 region has 13 residues. V was pared by 10 bases and J by 1 base, with 13 bases between. The CDR3 loop reads CATAPGSNTEAFF. In nucleotides, the CDR3 is TGTGCCACCGCCCCCGGCTCGAACACTGAAGCTTTCTTT.

This clonotype appeared a few times. One junction end disagrees with the germline gene, perhaps due to a read error. This chain links TRBV7-8 with TRBJ1-1; a possible D gene is TRBD1 (5 bases). Germline V gene data show CDR1 as SGHVS and CDR2 as FQNEAQ. There are 13 residues in the CDR3. This CDR3 is CASSLGRGIEVFF. CDR3 nucleotides: TGTGCCAGCAGCCTTGGAAGGGGCATTGAAGTTTTCTTT. The complete variable domain, with remaining parts taken from reference TRBV7-8 and TRBJ1-1, reads GAGVSQSPRYKVAKRGQDVALRCDPISGHVSLFWYQQALGQGPEFLTYFQNEAQLDKSGLPSDRFFAERPEGSVSTLKIQRTQQEDSAVYLCASSLGRGIEVFFGQGTRLTVV.

Ten or more counts support this clonotype. The CDR3 DNA follows: TGTGCCAGCAGTTTGGGCGCGGGCGCCCAAGAGACCCAGTACTTC. Translating it yields CASSLGAGAQETQYF. J is TRBJ2-5 and V is TRBV28; maybe TRBD2 (5 bases). V lost 3 bases to trimming and J lost 1 base, with 12 bases between them. This CDR3 is 15 amino acids long. The germline V gene has CDR1 MDHEN and CDR2 SYDVKM.

This clonotype was observed many times. The chain combines TRBV29-1 with TRBJ2-7; D unresolved. CDR1 is SQVTM, CDR2 ANQGSEA, per germline. The length of the CDR3 is 13 residues. V lost 1 base and J 6 bases, leaving 13 bases between the germline ends. The CDR3 reads CSVEGEAGGEQYF. In DNA form, the CDR3 reads TGCAGCGTTGAAGGTGAGGCAGGCGGCGAGCAGTACTTC.

This clonotype appeared many times. The CDR3 here is CASSPTRQTEQYF. The CDR3 DNA sequence: TGCGCCAGCAGCCCGACTAGACAGACCGAGCAGTACTTC. The chain is built from TRBV5-1 and TRBJ2-7; D may be TRBD2 (6 bases). The ends were cut back, 4 bases at V and 6 bases at J, with 14 bases in the middle. Germline CDR1 and CDR2: SGHRS and YFSETQ. The CDR3 is made up of 13 amino acids.

V gene TRBV6-5 combines with J gene TRBJ2-5, with D possibly matching TRBD2 (5 bases). The CDR3 consists of 18 residues. With 1 base removed from V and 0 bases from J, the gap between germline ends came to 18 bases. Germline V gene lookup returns CDR1 MNHEY and CDR2 SVGAGI. The CDR3 loop is CASSYYPWASLNQETQYF. The CDR3 DNA reads as TGTGCCAGCAGTTACTACCCGTGGGCTAGCTTAAACCAAGAGACCCAGTACTTC.

This clonotype was detected a few times. The genes are TRBV5-1 and TRBJ1-2, with D tentatively TRBD1 (5 bases). The CDR3 extends over 14 amino acids. V was pared by 4 bases and J by 6 bases, with 16 bases between. Germline V gene data show CDR1 as SGHRS and CDR2 as YFSETQ. DNA for the CDR3: TGCGCCAGCAGCCTCCCCTCTAAGGGGAATGGCTACACCTTC. This sequence encodes CASSLPSKGNGYTF.

The chain carries TRBV28 and TRBJ1-1; D perhaps matches TRBD1 (5 bases). Trimming removed 10 bases from V and 5 bases from J, with 14 bases in between. Looked up from germline, CDR1 is MDHEN and CDR2 is SYDVKM. This CDR3 is built from 12 residues. In nucleotides, the CDR3 is TGTGCCATAACAAGGGGCACTACTGAAGCTTTCTTT. It translates to CAITRGTTEAFF.

The gene calls are TRBV5-5 and TRBJ2-3, with unresolved D. This CDR3 comprises 14 residues. Deletions cut 0 bases from V and 2 bases from J, with 7 bases between. The V gene's germline CDR1 is SGHKS and CDR2 YYEKEE (reference sequence). The CDR3 loop is CASSLVALTDTQYF. The CDR3 bases are TGTGCCAGCAGCTTGGTGGCTCTCACAGATACGCAGTATTTT.

The chain recombines TRBV30 with TRBJ1-2; 8 positions agree with TRBD1. The V gene end was trimmed by 2 bases and the J gene end by 8 bases; junction bases not matched to a gene: 7. The CDR3 totals 13 residues. The germline V gene has CDR1 GTSNPN and CDR2 SVGIG (reference sequence). CDR3 DNA: TGTGCCTGGAGTAAACAGGGGGAAGGAGGCTACACCTTC. Protein product: CAWSKQGEGGYTF.

The V and J genes are TRBV28 and TRBJ2-1; 12 nucleotides match TRBD2. J was trimmed by 10 bases and V by 6 bases; bases with no gene match: 7. This CDR3 has 14 residues. Looked up from germline, CDR1 is MDHEN and CDR2 is SYDVKM. CDR3 nucleotide sequence: TGTGCCAGCAGATCCCCCGGGACTAGCGGGGAGCAGTTCTTC. Translating gives CASRSPGTSGEQFF.

V is TRBV7-9 and J is TRBJ1-1; no reliable D call. In germline, CDR1 is SEHNR, CDR2 FQNEAQ (reference sequence). The V and J ends lost 5 bases and 0 bases respectively, with 7 bases between them. The CDR3 runs to 13 residues. The CDR3 DNA sequence: TGTGCCAGCAGCCCGGACTTGAACACTGAAGCTTTCTTT. It encodes CASSPDLNTEAFF.

This clonotype was seen only a few times. The chain uses TRBV18 and TRBJ2-1; the D gene is possibly TRBD2 (7 bases). CDR3 length: 16 amino acids. Germline lookup yields CDR1 KGHSH and CDR2 LQKENI. V was shortened by 0 bases and J by 3 bases, with 12 bases between the two germline ends. CDR3 loop: CASSPPGGAVYNEQFF. The CDR3 DNA follows: TGTGCCAGCTCACCACCGGGGGGGGCAGTCTACAATGAGCAGTTCTTC.

This clonotype was found many times. V gene TRBV20-1 combines with J gene TRBJ2-5; 8 bases are shared with TRBD1. The germline V gene has CDR1 DFQATT and CDR2 SNEGSKA (reference sequence). The CDR3 spans 14 residues. V was pared by 2 bases and J by 5 bases, with 7 bases of the junction left unmatched. Here the CDR3 reads CSARTDRGGETQYF. The CDR3 bases are TGCAGTGCTAGAACTGACAGGGGTGGGGAGACCCAGTACTTC.

There are a few counts of this clonotype. This rearrangement joins TRBV5-6 to TRBJ2-5; no clear D. V was shortened by 4 bases and J by 5 bases, with 9 bases between the two germline ends. The length of the CDR3 is 12 residues. Germline V lookup: CDR1 SGHDT, CDR2 YYEEEE. In DNA, the CDR3 is TGTGCCAGCAGCGTTGACCCGGAGACCCAGTACTTC. This encodes CASSVDPETQYF. The full variable domain, completed using reference TRBV5-6 and TRBJ2-5, is DAGVTQSPTHLIKTRGQQVTLRCSPKSGHDTVSWYQQALGQGPQFIFQYYEEEERQRGNFPDRFSGHQFPNYSSELNVNALLLGDSALYLCASSVDPETQYFGPGTRLLVL.

V usage is TRBV9 and J usage is TRBJ2-3; TRBD1 or TRBD2 may be the D gene (5 bases each). Germline V lookup: CDR1 SGDLS, CDR2 YYNGEE. V was trimmed by 0 bases and J by 2 bases, leaving 13 bases between them. This CDR3 comprises 16 residues. The CDR3 DNA reads as TGTGCCAGCAGCGTAGATGGTCTGGGGGACACAGATACGCAGTATTTT. Encoded protein: CASSVDGLGDTDTQYF.

The rearrangement links TRBV3-1 to TRBJ2-4; the D is unclear. The CDR3 length is 18 residues. Trimming pared 6 bases from V and 1 base from J, leaving 22 bases between. Per the germline V gene, CDR1 is LGHDT and CDR2 is YNNKEL (reference sequence). The CDR3 spells CASSPTNRADLAKNIQYF. CDR3 bases: TGTGCCAGCAGTCCAACGAACCGGGCGGATTTGGCCAAAAACATTCAGTACTTC.

V usage is TRBV4-3 and J usage is TRBJ2-3; the match to TRBD1 covers 7 bases. CDR1 and CDR2 (germline): LGHNA, YSLEER. The CDR3 is made up of 16 amino acids. Losses at the gene ends were 0 bases for V and 5 bases for J; bases not matched to a gene: 8. Here the CDR3 reads CASSQDATGNGDTQYF. CDR3 nucleotide sequence: TGCGCCAGCAGCCAAGACGCGACAGGGAACGGAGATACGCAGTATTTT.

This clonotype was observed a few times. The chain joins TRBV28 to TRBJ2-5; TRBD1 matches at 11 bases. Germline V lookup: CDR1 MDHEN, CDR2 SYDVKM. V dropped 3 bases and J dropped 4; count of bases not matched to a gene: 7. The CDR3 runs 16 residues. DNA of the CDR3: TGTGCCAGCAGTTTCCCGGGACAGGGGGGGGGAGAGACCCAGTACTTC. Translating gives CASSFPGQGGGETQYF.

This clonotype was detected many times. The chain employs TRBV28 and TRBJ2-4, with a tentative D call TRBD2 (5 bases). V was cut by 6 bases and J by 0 bases, with 12 bases left in between. This CDR3 spans 15 amino acids. CDR1 is MDHEN, CDR2 SYDVKM, per germline. CDR3 bases: TGTGCCAGCAGGGAAAGGACTCTAGCCAAAAACATTCAGTACTTC. Translating gives CASRERTLAKNIQYF.

There are many counts of this clonotype. The chain recombines TRBV29-1 with TRBJ2-6; D not certain. The germline V gene encodes CDR1 SQVTM and CDR2 ANQGSEA. The germline V and J ends were trimmed by 4 bases and 3 bases, with 10 bases remaining between them. The CDR3 is 14 amino acids. In DNA, the CDR3 is TGCAGCGTTGTCGAGGAAGATGGGGCCAACGTCCTGACTTTC. Residues: CSVVEEDGANVLTF. Full variable domain (missing parts from reference TRBV29-1 and TRBJ2-6): SAVISQKPSRDICQRGTSLTIQCQVDSQVTMMFWYRQQPGQSLTLIATANQGSEATYESGFVIDKFPISRPNLTFSTLTVSNMSPEDSSIYLCSVVEEDGANVLTFGAGSRLTVL.

The chain uses TRBV7-8 and TRBJ2-1, with D possibly being TRBD2 (6 bases). V was clipped by 1 base and J by 3 bases, with 10 bases between them. The germline gives CDR1 SGHVS, CDR2 FQNEAQ. The CDR3 is 15 amino acids. For the CDR3, the DNA is TGTGCCAGCAGCTTAGGAGCGGGCGACTACAATGAGCAGTTCTTC. Amino acids: CASSLGAGDYNEQFF.

This clonotype has more than one count but fewer than ten. This chain uses TRBV7-2 with TRBJ2-7; 7 nucleotides match TRBD1. The CDR3 sequence is 15 residues long. The germline gives CDR1 SGHTA, CDR2 FQGNSA. The junction had 10 bases not matched to a gene; V was cut back by 6 bases and J by 2 bases. The CDR3 region is CASRLAATGPYEQYF. CDR3 coding DNA: TGTGCCAGCAGGCTCGCCGCGACAGGGCCCTACGAGCAGTACTTC.

This chain connects TRBV10-3 to TRBJ2-1; TRBD1 matches at 9 bases. CDR3 length equals 14 residues. V gave up 6 bases and J gave up 5 bases; unmatched junction bases: 5. Germline CDR1 and CDR2: ENHRY and SYGVKD. The CDR3 region has the DNA TGTGCCATCAGGGGACAGGGTGTTAACAATGAGCAGTTCTTC. Its protein is CAIRGQGVNNEQFF.

This clonotype came up a few times. Here the CDR3 reads CASSQEWQATEKLFF. In nucleotides, the CDR3 is TGTGCCAGCAGCCAAGAATGGCAGGCTACTGAAAAACTGTTTTTT. The J gene is TRBJ1-4, the V gene TRBV3-1; no definite D call. The length of the CDR3 is 15 residues. Germline CDR1 LGHDT, CDR2 YNNKEL (reference sequence). V lost 0 bases and J 7 bases, leaving 12 bases between the germline ends.

The table lists this clonotype with many counts. The chain couples TRBV12-3 or TRBV12-4 to TRBJ2-1; 9 bases are shared with TRBD2. The CDR3 length is 15 residues. With V trimmed by 7 bases and J by 4 bases, 8 bases remained unmatched. The CDR3, as DNA: TGTGCCAGCATTCCAGGACTAGCGTATTACAATGAGCAGTTCTTC. Amino acids: CASIPGLAYYNEQFF.

At least ten counts were recorded for this clonotype. The chain employs TRBV20-1 and TRBJ2-1, with TRBD1 identical over 7 bases. Trimming at V came to 1 base and at J to 10 bases, leaving 7 bases not matched to a gene. Looked up from germline, CDR1 is DFQATT and CDR2 is SNEGSKA (reference sequence). This CDR3 comprises 13 residues. CDR3: CSARVPNRGEQFF. The DNA for the CDR3 is TGCAGTGCTAGAGTCCCGAACAGGGGAGAGCAGTTCTTC.

This clonotype was observed at least ten times. This chain connects TRBV12-3 or TRBV12-4 to TRBJ1-1; D may be TRBD1 (6 bases). V gave up 2 bases and J gave up 3 bases, with 10 bases separating them. There are 14 residues in the CDR3. The CDR3 sequence is CASSLSGQYTEAFF. CDR3 nucleotide sequence: TGTGCCAGCAGTTTATCGGGACAATACACTGAAGCTTTCTTT.

The genes are TRBV4-2 and TRBJ2-6; D is unclear. This CDR3 has 16 residues. The V gene lost 0 bases and the J gene lost 4 bases, with 10 bases spanning the gap. Germline V gene lookup returns CDR1 LGHNA and CDR2 YNFKEQ. CDR3 amino acids: CASSQEMSGGANVLTF. The CDR3 bases are TGTGCCAGCAGCCAAGAGATGAGTGGCGGGGCCAACGTCCTGACTTTC.